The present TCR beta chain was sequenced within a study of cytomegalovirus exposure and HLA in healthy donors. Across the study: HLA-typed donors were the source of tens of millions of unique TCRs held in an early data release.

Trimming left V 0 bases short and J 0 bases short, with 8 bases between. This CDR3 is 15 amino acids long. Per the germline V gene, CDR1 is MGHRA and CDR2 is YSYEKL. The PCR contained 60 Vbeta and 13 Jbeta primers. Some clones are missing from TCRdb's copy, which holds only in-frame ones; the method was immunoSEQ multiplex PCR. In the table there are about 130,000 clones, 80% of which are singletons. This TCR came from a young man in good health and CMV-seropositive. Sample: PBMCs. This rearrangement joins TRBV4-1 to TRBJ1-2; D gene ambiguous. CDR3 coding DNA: TGCGCCAGCAGCCAAGAGGGCACCCCTAACTATGGCTACACCTTC. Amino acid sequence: CASSQEGTPNYGYTF.